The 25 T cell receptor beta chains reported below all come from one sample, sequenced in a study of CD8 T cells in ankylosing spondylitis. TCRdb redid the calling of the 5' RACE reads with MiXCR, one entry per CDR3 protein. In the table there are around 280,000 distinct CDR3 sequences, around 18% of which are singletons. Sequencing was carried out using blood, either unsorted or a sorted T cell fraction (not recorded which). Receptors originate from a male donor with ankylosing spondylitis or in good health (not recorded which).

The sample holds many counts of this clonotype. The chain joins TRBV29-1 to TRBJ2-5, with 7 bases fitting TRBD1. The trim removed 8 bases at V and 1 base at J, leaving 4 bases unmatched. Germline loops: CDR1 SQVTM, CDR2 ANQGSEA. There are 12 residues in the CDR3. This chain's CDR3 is CSTGQAQETQYF. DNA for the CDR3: TGCAGCACCGGACAGGCCCAAGAGACCCAGTACTTC.

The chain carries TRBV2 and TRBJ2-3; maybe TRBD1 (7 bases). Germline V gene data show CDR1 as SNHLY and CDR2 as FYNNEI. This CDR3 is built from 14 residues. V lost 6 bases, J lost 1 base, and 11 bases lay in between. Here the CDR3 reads CASRLRGGTDTQYF. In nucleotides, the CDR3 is TGTGCCAGCAGACTCAGGGGGGGCACAGATACGCAGTATTTT.

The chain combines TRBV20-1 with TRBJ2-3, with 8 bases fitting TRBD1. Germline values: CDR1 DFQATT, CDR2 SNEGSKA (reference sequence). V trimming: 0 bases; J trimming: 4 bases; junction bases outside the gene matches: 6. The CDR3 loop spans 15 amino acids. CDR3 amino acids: CSARDDRGLSDTQYF. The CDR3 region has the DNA TGCAGTGCTAGAGATGACAGGGGATTGTCAGATACGCAGTATTTT.

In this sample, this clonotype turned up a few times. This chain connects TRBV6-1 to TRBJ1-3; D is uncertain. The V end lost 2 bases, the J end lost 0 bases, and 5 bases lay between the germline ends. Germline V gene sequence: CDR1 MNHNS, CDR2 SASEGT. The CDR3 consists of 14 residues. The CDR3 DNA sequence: TGTGCCAGCAGTGAACAGAGCTCTGGAAACACCATATATTTT. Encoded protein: CASSEQSSGNTIYF.

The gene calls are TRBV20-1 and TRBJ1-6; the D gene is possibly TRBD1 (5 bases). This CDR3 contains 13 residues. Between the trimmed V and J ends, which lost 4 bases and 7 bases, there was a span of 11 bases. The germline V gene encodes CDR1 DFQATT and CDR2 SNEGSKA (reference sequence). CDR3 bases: TGCAGTGCTATTCAGGGAGTGAATTCACCCCTCCACTTT. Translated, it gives CSAIQGVNSPLHF.

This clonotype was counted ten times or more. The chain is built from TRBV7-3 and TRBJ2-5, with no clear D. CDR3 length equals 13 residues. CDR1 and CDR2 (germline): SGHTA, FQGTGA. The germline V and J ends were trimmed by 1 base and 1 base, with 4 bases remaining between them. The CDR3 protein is CASSLKAQETQYF. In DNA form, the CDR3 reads TGTGCCAGCAGCTTAAAAGCCCAAGAGACCCAGTACTTC.

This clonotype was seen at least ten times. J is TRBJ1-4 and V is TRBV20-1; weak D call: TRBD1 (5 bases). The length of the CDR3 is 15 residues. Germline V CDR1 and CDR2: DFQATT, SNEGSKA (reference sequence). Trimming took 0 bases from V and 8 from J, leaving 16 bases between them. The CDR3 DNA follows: TGCAGTGCTAGAGATTACCCCAGGGTGGAGGAAAAACTGTTTTTT. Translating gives CSARDYPRVEEKLFF.

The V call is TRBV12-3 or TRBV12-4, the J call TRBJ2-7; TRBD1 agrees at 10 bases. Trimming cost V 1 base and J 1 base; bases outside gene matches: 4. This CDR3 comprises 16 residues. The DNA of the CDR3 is TGTGCCAGCAGTTTAGGCACGGGACAGGGGTCCTACGAGCAGTACGTC. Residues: CASSLGTGQGSYEQYV.

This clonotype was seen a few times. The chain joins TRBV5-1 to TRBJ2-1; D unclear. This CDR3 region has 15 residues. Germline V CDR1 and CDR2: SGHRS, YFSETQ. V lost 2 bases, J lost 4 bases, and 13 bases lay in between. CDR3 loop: CASSLGYFGYNEQFF. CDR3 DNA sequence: TGCGCCAGCAGCTTAGGTTATTTCGGATACAATGAGCAGTTCTTC.

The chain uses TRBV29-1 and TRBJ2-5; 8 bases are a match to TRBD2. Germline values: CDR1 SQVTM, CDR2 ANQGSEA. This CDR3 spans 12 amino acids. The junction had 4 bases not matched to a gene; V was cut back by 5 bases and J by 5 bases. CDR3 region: CSVHSGIETQYF. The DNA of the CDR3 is TGCAGCGTTCATAGCGGGATTGAGACCCAGTACTTC.

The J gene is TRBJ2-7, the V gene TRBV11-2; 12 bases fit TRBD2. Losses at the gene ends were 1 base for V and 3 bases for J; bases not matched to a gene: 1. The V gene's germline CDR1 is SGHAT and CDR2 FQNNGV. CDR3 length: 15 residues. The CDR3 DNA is TGTGCCAGCAGCTTAGGGACTAGCGGGAACTACGAGCAGTACGTC. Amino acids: CASSLGTSGNYEQYV.

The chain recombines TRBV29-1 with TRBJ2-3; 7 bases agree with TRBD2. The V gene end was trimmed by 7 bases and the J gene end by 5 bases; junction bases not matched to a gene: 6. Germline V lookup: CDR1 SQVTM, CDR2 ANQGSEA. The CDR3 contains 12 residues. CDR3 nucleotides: TGCAGCGCCAGGACTAGGTTAGATACGCAGTATTTT. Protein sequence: CSARTRLDTQYF.

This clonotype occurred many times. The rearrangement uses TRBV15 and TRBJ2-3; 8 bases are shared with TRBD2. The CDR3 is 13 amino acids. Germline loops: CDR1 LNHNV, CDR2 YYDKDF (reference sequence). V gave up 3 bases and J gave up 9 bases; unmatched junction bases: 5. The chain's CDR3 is CATSSYGLATQYF. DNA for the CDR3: TGTGCCACCAGCAGCTACGGACTAGCAACGCAGTATTTT.

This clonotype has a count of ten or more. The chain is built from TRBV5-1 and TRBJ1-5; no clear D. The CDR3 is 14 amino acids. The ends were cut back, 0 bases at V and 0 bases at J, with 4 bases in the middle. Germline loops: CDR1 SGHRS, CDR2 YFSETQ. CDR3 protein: CASSLGNSNQPQHF. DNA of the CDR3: TGCGCCAGCAGCTTGGGGAATAGCAATCAGCCCCAGCATTTT. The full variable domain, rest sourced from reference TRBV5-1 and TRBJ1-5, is KAGVTQTPRYLIKTRGQQVTLSCSPISGHRSVSWYQQTPGQGLQFLFEYFSETQRNKGNFPGRFSGRQFSNSRSEMNVSTLELGDSALYLCASSLGNSNQPQHFGDGTRLSIL.

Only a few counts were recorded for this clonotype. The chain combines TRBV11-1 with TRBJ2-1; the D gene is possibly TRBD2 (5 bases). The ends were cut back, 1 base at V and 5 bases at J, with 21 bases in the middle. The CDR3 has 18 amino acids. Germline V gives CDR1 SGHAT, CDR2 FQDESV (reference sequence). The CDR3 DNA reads TGTGCCAGCAGCTTAGGGCGGATTCTTGCAGCGGATAACAATGAGCAGTTCTTC. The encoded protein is CASSLGRILAADNNEQFF.

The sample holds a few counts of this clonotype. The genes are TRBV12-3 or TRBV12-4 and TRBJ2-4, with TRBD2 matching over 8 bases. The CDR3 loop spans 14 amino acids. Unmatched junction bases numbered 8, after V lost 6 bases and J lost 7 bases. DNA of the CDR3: TGTGCCAGCAGGGTTCGGGAGGGAGGGAACATTCAGTACTTC. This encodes CASRVREGGNIQYF.

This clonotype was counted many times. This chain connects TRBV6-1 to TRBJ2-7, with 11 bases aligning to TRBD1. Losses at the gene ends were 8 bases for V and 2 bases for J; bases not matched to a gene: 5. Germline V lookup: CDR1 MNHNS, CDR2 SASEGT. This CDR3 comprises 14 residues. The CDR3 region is CASRTGGVTYEQYV. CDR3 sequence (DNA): TGTGCCAGCCGGACAGGGGGCGTCACCTACGAGCAGTACGTC.

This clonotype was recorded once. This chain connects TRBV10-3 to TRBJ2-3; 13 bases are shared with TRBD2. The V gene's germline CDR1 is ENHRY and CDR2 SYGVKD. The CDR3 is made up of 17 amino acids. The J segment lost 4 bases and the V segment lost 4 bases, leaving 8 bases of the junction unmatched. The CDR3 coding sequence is TGTGCCATCAGTGGGGGACTAGCGGGATCTCAGTCAGATACGCAGTATTTT. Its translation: CAISGGLAGSQSDTQYF.

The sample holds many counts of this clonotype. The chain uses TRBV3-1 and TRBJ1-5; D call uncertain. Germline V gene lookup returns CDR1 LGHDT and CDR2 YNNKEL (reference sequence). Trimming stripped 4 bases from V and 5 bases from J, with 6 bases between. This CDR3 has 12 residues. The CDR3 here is CASSLSDQPQHF. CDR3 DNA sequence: TGTGCCAGCAGCCTTTCCGATCAGCCCCAGCATTTT.

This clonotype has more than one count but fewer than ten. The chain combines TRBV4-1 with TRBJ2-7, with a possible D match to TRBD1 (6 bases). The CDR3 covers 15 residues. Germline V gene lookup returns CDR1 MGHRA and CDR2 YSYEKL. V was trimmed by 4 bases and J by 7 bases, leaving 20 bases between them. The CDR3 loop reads CASSLTGSVWDEQYV. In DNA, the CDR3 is TGCGCCAGCAGCCTTACAGGGTCGGTCTGGGATGAGCAGTACGTC.

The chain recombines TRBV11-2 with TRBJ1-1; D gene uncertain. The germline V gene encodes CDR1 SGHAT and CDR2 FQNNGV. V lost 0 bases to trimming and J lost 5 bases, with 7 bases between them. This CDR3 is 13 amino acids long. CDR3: CASSLETWTEAFF. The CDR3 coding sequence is TGTGCCAGCAGCTTAGAGACATGGACTGAAGCTTTCTTT.

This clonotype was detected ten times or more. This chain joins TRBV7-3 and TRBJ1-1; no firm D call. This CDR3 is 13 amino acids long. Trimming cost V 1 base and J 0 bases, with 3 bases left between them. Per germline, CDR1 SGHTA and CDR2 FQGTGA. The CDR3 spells CASSLSVNTEAFF. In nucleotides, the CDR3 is TGTGCCAGCAGCTTAAGCGTGAACACTGAAGCTTTCTTT.

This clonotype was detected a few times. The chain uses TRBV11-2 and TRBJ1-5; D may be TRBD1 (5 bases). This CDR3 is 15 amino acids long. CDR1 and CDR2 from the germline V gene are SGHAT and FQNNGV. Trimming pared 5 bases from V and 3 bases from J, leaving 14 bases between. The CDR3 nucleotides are TGTGCCAGCAGCCGACGACCAGGGTCCAATCAGCCCCAGCATTTT. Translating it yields CASSRRPGSNQPQHF.

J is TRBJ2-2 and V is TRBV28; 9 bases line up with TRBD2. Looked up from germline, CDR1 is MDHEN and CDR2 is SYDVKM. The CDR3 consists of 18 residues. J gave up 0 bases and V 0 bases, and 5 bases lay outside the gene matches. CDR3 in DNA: TGTGCCAGCAGTTTATGGGCTAGCGGGGCCCCGAACACCGGGGAGCTGTTTTTT. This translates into CASSLWASGAPNTGELFF.

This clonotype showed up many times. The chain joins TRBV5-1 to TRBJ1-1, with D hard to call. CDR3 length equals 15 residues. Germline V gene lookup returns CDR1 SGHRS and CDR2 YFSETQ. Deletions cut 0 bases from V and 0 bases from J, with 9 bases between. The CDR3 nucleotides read TGCGCCAGCAGCTTGGACGGATCAATGAACACTGAAGCTTTCTTT. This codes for CASSLDGSMNTEAFF.